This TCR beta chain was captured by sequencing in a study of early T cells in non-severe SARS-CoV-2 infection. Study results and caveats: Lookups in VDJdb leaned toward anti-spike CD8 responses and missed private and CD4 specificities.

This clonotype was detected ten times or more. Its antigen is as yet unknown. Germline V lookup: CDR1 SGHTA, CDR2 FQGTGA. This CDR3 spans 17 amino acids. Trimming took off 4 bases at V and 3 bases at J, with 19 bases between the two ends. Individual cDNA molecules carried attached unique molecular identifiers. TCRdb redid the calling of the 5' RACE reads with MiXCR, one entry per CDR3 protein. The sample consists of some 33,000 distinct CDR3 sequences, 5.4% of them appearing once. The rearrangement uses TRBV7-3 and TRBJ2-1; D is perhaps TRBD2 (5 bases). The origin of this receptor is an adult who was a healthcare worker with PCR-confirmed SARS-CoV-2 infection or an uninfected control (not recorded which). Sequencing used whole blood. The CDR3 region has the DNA TGTGCCAGCAGCTCAAGCTTAGCGCCATGGAGCTACAATGAGCAGTTCTTC. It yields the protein CASSSSLAPWSYNEQFF.